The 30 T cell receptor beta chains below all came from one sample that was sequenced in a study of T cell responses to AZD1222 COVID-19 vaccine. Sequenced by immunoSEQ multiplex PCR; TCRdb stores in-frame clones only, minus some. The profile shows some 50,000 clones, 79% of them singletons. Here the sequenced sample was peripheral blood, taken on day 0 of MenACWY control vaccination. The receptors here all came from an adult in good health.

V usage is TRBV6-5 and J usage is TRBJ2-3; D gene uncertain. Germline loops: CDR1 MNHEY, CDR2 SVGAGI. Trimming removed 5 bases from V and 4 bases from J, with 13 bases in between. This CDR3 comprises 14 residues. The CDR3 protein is CASSPASPPDTQYF. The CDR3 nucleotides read TGTGCCAGCAGTCCGGCTTCCCCGCCAGATACGCAGTATTTT.

CDR3 protein: CASSQEGTARERGYTF. The CDR3 DNA reads as TGTGCCAGCAGCCAAGAAGGGACAGCCCGGGAAAGGGGCTACACCTTC. V is TRBV3-1 (or the pseudogene TRBV3-2) and J is TRBJ1-2, with TRBD1 matching 7 bases. The trim removed 0 bases at V and 8 bases at J, leaving 12 bases unmatched. From germline, CDR1 is LGHDT and CDR2 YNNKEL (reference sequence). CDR3 length: 16 residues.

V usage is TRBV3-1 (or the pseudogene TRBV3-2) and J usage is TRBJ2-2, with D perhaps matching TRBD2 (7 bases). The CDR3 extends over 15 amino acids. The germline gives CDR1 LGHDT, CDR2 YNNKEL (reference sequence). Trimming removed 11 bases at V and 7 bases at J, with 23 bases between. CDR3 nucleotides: TGTGCCCGCCGCTCCGGGGCGGGGGCGGGCGGGGAGCTGTTTTTT. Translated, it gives CARRSGAGAGGELFF.

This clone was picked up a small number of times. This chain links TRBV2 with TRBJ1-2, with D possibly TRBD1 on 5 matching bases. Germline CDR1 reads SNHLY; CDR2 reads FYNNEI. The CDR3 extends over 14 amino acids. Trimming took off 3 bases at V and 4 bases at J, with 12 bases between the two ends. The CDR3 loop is CASSEVGEGYGYTF. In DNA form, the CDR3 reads TGTGCCAGCAGTGAGGTGGGGGAGGGCTATGGCTACACCTTC.

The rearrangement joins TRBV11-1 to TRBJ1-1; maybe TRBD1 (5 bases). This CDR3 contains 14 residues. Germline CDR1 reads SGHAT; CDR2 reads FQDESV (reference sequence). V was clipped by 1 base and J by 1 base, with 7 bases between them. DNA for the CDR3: TGTGCCAGCAGCTTAGGAGGGGCGAACACTGAAGCTTTCTTT. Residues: CASSLGGANTEAFF.

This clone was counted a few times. The CDR3 region is CAIAARDRESWQYF. The CDR3 nucleotides are TGTGCCATCGCGGCCCGGGACAGGGAAAGTTGGCAGTATTTT. The rearrangement links TRBV10-3 to TRBJ2-3; TRBD1 aligns across 9 bases. Germline V gene lookup returns CDR1 ENHRY and CDR2 SYGVKD. The CDR3 spans 14 residues. V lost 8 bases to trimming and J lost 11 bases; unmatched junction nucleotides: 14.

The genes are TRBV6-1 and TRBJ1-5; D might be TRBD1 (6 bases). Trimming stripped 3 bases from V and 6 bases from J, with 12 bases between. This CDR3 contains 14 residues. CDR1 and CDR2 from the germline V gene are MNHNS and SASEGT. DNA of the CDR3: TGTGCCAGCAGTGATCAACAGGGTGGTCAGCCCCAGCATTTT. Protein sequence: CASSDQQGGQPQHF.

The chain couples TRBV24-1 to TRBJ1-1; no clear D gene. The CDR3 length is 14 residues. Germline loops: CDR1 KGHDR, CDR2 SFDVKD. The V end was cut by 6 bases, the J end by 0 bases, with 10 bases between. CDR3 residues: CATSKDGLNTEAFF. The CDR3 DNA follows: TGTGCCACCAGTAAGGACGGCCTGAACACTGAAGCTTTCTTT.

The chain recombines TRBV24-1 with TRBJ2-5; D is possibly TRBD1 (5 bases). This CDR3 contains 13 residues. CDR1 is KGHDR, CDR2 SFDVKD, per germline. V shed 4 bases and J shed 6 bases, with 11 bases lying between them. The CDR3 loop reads CATSDRVGKTQYF. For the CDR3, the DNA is TGTGCCACCAGTGACAGGGTTGGAAAGACCCAGTACTTC.

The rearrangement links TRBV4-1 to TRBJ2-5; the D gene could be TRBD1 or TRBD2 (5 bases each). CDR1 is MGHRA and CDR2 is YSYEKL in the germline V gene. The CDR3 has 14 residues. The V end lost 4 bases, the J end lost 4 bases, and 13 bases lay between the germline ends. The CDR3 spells CASSRGEGRETQYF. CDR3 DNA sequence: TGCGCCAGCAGCCGAGGAGAGGGGAGAGAGACCCAGTACTTC.

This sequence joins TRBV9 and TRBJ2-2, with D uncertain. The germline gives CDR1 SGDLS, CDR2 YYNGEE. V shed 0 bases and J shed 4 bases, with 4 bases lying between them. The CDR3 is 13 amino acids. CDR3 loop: CASSVASTGELFF. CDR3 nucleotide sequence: TGTGCCAGCAGCGTAGCCAGCACCGGGGAGCTGTTTTTT.

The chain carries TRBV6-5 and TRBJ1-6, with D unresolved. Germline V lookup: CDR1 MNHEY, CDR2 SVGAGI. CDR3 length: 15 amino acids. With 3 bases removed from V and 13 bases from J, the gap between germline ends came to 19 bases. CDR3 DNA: TGTGCCAGCAGTTATGAGGAGAGAGGAATTCGGCCCCTCCACTTT. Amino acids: CASSYEERGIRPLHF.

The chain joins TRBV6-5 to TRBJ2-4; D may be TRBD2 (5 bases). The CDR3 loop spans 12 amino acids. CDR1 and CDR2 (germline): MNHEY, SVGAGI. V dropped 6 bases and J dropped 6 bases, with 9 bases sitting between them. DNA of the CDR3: TGTGCCAGCAGAATTGCGGGAAACATTCAGTACTTC. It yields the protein CASRIAGNIQYF.

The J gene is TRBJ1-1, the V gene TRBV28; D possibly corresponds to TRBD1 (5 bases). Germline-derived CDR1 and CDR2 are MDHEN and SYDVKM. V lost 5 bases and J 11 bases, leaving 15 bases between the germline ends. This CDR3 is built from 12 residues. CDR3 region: CASSPLGVGAFF. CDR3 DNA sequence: TGTGCCAGCAGTCCTCTGGGGGTTGGCGCTTTCTTT.

Written as DNA, the CDR3 is TGTGCCACCAGTGATTACCCTCTCCGCAATGAAAAACTGTTTTTT. Translation: CATSDYPLRNEKLFF. The chain recombines TRBV24-1 with TRBJ1-4, with D unresolved. Germline-derived CDR1 and CDR2 are KGHDR and SFDVKD. Trimming removed 2 bases at V and 5 bases at J, with 11 bases between. CDR3 length equals 15 residues.

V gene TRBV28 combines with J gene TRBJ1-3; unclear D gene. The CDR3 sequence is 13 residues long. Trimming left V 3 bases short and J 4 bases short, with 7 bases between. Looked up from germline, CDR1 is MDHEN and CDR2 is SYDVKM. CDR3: CASSFSGGNTIYF. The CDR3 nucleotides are TGTGCCAGCAGTTTTTCGGGCGGAAACACCATATATTTT. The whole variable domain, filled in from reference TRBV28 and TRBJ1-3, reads DVKVTQSSRYLVKRTGEKVFLECVQDMDHENMFWYRQDPGLGLRLIYFSYDVKMKEKGDIPEGYSVSREKKERFSLILESASTNQTSMYLCASSFSGGNTIYFGEGSWLTVV.

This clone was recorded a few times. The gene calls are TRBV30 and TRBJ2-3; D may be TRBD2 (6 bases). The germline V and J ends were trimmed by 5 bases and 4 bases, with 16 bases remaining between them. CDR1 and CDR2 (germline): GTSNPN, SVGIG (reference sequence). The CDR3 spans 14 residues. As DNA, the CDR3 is TGTGCCTGGGCAAAGGGACTCCTGGCAGATACGCAGTATTTT. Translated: CAWAKGLLADTQYF. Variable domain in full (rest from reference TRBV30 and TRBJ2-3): SQTIHQWPATLVQPVGSPLSLECTVEGTSNPNLYWYRQAAGRGLQLLFYSVGIGQISSEVPQNLSASRPQDRQFILSSKKLLLSDSGFYLCAWAKGLLADTQYFGPGTRLTVL.

The CDR3 DNA is TGTGCCAGCAGCCCACCCTGGGGAGGGAGCACAGATACGCAGTATTTT. Translation: CASSPPWGGSTDTQYF. The rearrangement joins TRBV9 to TRBJ2-3; 7 bases are shared with TRBD2. This CDR3 comprises 16 residues. Per germline, CDR1 SGDLS and CDR2 YYNGEE. Trimming took 4 bases from V and 0 from J; bases not matched to a gene: 8.

This chain's CDR3 is CASTDLGSGGYEQYF. The CDR3 region has the DNA TGCGCCAGCACGGATCTCGGGAGTGGGGGCTACGAGCAGTACTTC. The chain combines TRBV5-1 with TRBJ2-7, with TRBD2 as a possible D gene (6 bases). The ends were cut back, 6 bases at V and 3 bases at J, with 19 bases in the middle. Germline V CDR1 and CDR2: SGHRS, YFSETQ. The CDR3 is 15 amino acids.

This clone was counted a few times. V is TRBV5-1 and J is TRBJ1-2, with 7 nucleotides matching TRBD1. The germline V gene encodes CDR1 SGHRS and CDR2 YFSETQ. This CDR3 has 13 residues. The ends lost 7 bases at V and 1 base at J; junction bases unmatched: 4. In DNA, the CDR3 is TGCGCCAGCGGGGACAGCTTTAACTATGGCTACACCTTC. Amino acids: CASGDSFNYGYTF.

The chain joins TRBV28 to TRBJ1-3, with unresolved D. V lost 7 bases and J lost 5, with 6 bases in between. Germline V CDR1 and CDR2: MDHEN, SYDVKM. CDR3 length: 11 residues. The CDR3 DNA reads TGTGCCAGCATGGAGCGAAACACCATATATTTT. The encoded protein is CASMERNTIYF.

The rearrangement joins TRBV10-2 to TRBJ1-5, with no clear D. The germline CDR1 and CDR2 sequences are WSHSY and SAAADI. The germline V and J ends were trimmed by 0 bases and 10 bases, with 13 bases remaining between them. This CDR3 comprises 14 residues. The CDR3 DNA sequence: TGCGCCAGCAGTGAGTCGGCCGCGGAGACCCCCCAGCATTTT. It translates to CASSESAAETPQHF.

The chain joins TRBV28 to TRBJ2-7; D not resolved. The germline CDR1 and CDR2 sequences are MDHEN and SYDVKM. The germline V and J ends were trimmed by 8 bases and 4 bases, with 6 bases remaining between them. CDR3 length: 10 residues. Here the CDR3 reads CASSGYEQYF. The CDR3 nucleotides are TGTGCCAGCTCAGGTTACGAGCAGTACTTC.

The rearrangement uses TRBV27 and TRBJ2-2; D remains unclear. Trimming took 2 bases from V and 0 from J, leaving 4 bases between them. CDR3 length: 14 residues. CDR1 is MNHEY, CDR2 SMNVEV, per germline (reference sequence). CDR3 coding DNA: TGTGCCAGCAGTTTACTTGCGAACACCGGGGAGCTGTTTTTT. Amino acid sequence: CASSLLANTGELFF.

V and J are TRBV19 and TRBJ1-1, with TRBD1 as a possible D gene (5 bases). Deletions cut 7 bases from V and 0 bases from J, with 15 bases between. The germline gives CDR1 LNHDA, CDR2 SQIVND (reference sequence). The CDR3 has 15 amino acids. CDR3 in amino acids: CASTPFDRLNTEAFF. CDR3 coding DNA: TGTGCCAGTACCCCTTTTGACAGACTGAACACTGAAGCTTTCTTT.

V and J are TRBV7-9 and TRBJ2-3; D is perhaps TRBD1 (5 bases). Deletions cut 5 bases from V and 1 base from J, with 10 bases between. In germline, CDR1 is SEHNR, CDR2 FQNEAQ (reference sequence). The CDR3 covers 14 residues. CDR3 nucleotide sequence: TGTGCCAGCAGCGCTCCCAGGGGCACAGATACGCAGTATTTT. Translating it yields CASSAPRGTDTQYF.

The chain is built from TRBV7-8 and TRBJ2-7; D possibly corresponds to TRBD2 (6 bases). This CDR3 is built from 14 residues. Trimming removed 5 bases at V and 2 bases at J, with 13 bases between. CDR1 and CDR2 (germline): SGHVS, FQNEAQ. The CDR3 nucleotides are TGTGCCAGCAGCCCCGCGCTAGCGACCTACGAGCAGTACGTC. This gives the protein CASSPALATYEQYV.

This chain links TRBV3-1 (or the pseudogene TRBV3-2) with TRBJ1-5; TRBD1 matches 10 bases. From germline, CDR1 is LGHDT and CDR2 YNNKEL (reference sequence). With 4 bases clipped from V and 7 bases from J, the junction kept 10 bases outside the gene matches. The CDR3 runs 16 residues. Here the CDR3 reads CASSPGGQGLGQPQHF. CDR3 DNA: TGTGCCAGCAGCCCCGGGGGACAGGGGTTAGGGCAGCCCCAGCATTTT.

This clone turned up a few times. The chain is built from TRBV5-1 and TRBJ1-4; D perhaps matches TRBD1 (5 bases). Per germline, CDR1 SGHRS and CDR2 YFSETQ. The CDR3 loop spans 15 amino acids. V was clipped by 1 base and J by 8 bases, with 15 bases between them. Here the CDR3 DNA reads TGCGCCAGCAGCTTGATGGACACCCGAGAAGAAAAACTGTTTTTT. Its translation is CASSLMDTREEKLFF.

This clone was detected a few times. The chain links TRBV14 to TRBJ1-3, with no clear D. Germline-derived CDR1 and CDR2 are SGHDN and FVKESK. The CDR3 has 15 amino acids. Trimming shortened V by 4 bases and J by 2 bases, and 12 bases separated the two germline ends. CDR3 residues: CASSLALGTGNTIYF. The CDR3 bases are TGTGCCAGCAGCCTCGCCTTGGGGACTGGAAACACCATATATTTT.